The T cell receptor (beta chain) under discussion was sequenced for a study of T cell changes during pregnancy in multiple sclerosis. CDR3 length: 15 amino acids. Germline assignment: CDR1 SNHLY and CDR2 FYNNEI. With 8 bases removed from V and 2 bases from J, the gap between germline ends came to 19 bases. Here immunoSEQ multiplex PCR was the method, and the copy in TCRdb shows in-frame clones only, minus some. The sample yields about 22,000 clones, roughly 87% seen once. The material sequenced was CD8+ T cells from peripheral blood mononuclear cells, taken after pregnancy. This chain links TRBV2 with TRBJ2-7; perhaps TRBD2 as D (6 bases). This TCR came from a female donor with multiple sclerosis, enrolled in a pregnancy study. The CDR3 loop reads CASDKLADGAYEQYF. The CDR3 bases are TGTGCCAGCGACAAGTTAGCGGATGGGGCCTACGAGCAGTACTTC.